This T cell receptor beta chain emerged from a study of shared clonotypes between healthy human individuals. A note on this clone: Its antigen is still unknown. A junction end diverges from the germline sequence, so it may reflect a read error.

This CDR3 comprises 12 residues. Germline CDR1 reads LNHDA; CDR2 reads SQIVND (reference sequence). Investigators spread the genomic DNA of each subset evenly over several immunoSEQ plates. The table came from immunoSEQ multiplex PCR; TCRdb's copy has only in-frame clones and leaves some out. This table has a few million clones, 90% to 95% appearing once. General study results and limits: Across subsets, estimated richness was generally greater for naive than for memory populations.

This sequence was found in a man between 18 and 35 years old in good health. Some clones in this sample may be carry-over from other donors' samples. The sequenced sample consisted of naive CD4+ T cells from PBMCs. Documented subset: CD45RA+ positively selected. The gene calls are TRBV19 and TRBJ2-7, with D perhaps assigned TRBD1 or TRBD2 (5 bases each). CDR3 nucleotides: TGTGCCAGTAGTATGACAAACGGGACCCCCCGTTTC. Amino acids: CASSMTNGTPRF.